This T cell receptor beta chain was captured in a study of OX40 agonist ivuxolimab in advanced cancers. About the research overall: The study gave patients intravenous ivuxolimab at 0.01 to 10 mg/kg every 2 weeks.

Regarding this clone: The antigen is undetermined.

Drawing of blood for sampling happened at baseline, at cycle 4 day 1, and at cycle 7 day 1. Produced via immunoSEQ multiplex PCR; TCRdb's table is partial and in-frame only. The sample consists of some 64,000 clones, around 88% of them appearing once. Study observations and caveats: Researchers did not establish what antigens the expanded peripheral T cells target. In the 0.1 to 3.0 mg/kg range, CD4+ and CD8+ blood T cells had expanded clonally by week 6.

Trimming pared 0 bases from V and 5 bases from J, leaving 11 bases between. The CDR3 length is 14 residues. From germline, CDR1 is MNHEY and CDR2 SMNVEV (reference sequence). The TCR sequence derives from an adult with an advanced solid tumor such as melanoma, head and neck, liver or kidney cancer. The sequencing used CD4+ or CD8+ T cells sorted from blood, collected in a trial of the OX40 agonist ivuxolimab. This chain joins TRBV27 and TRBJ2-7, with D unresolved. CDR3 sequence: CASSLSQYSHEQYF. The CDR3 nucleotides read TGTGCCAGCAGTTTATCGCAGTATTCCCACGAGCAGTACTTC.